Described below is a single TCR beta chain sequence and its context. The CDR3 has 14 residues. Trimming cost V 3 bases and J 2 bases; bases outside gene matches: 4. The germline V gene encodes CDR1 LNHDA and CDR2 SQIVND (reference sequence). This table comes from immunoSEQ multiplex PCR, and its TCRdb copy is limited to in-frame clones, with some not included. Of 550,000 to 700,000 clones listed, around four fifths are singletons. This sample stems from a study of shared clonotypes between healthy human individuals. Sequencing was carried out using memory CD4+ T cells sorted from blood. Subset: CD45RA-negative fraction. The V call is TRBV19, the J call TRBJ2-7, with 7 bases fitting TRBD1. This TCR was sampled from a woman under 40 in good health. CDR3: CASSIQGVPYEQYF. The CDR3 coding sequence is TGTGCCAGTAGTATCCAGGGGGTGCCCTACGAGCAGTACTTC.